This entry features one T cell receptor beta chain sequence. Antigen unknown. The CDR3 has 15 amino acids. The trim removed 4 bases at V and 4 bases at J, leaving 10 bases unmatched. Germline V gene lookup returns CDR1 SGHNT and CDR2 YYREEE (reference sequence). This sample was taken from a study of OX40 agonist ivuxolimab in advanced cancers. Study information: Ivuxolimab was delivered to patients intravenously every 2 weeks at doses spanning 0.01 to 10 mg/kg. Study-level findings and limits: Both CD4+ and CD8+ T cell populations in blood had undergone clonal expansion by week 6 at 0.1 to 3.0 mg/kg.

Using immunoSEQ multiplex PCR, the repertoire was profiled, and TCRdb retains in-frame clones only, with some absent. The sample records about 68,000 clones, 85% to 95% being singletons. The receptor's source is an adult with an advanced solid tumor such as melanoma, head and neck, liver or kidney cancer. The sample here was CD4+ or CD8+ T cells sorted from blood, taken in a trial of the OX40 agonist ivuxolimab. The chain employs TRBV5-4 and TRBJ1-1, with 7 bases aligning to TRBD1. CDR3 region: CASSPPDRVGTEAFF. The CDR3 bases are TGTGCCAGCAGCCCACCAGACAGGGTGGGCACTGAAGCTTTCTTT.